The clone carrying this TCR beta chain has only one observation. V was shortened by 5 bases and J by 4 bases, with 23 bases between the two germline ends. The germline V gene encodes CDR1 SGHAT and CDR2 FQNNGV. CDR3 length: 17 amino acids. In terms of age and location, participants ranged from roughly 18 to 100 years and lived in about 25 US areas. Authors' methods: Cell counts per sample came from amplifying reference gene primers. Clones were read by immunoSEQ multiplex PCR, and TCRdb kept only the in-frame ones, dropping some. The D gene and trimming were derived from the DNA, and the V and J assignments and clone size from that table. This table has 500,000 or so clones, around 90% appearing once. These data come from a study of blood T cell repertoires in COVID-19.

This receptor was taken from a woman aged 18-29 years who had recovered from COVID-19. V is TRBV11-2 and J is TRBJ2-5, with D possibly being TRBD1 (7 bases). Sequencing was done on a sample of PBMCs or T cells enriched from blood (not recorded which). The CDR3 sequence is CASSPPLQGGSGETQYF. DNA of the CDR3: TGTGCCAGCAGCCCCCCTTTGCAGGGGGGTTCGGGAGAGACCCAGTACTTC.